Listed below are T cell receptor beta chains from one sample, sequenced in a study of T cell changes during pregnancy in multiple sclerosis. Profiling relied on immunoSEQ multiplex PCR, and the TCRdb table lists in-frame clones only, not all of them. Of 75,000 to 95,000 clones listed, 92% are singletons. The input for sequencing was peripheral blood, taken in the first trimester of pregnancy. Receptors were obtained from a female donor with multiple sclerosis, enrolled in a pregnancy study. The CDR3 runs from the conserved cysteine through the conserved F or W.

CDR3: CASSKGHCRQGHQPQHF
V: TRBV21-1
J: TRBJ1-5

CDR3: CASSPIGAGGSWEQYF
V: TRBV28
J: TRBJ2-7

CDR3: CASSPVRGQRNTIYF
V: TRBV18
J: TRBJ1-3

CDR3: CASSQGPRNTEAFF
V: TRBV4-2
J: TRBJ1-1

CDR3: CASSAGLGPGELFF
V: TRBV5-1
J: TRBJ2-2

CDR3: CASSLQGLAYEQYF
V: TRBV6-1
J: TRBJ2-7

CDR3: CSVDSGGPEHEQFF
V: TRBV29-1
J: TRBJ2-1

CDR3: CASSLASGPTGELFF
V: TRBV27
J: TRBJ2-2

CDR3: CASSPDRAWNEQFF
V: TRBV28
J: TRBJ2-1

CDR3: CASNSRDRDPHEAFF
V: TRBV5-1
J: TRBJ1-1

CDR3: CSVDHRDIGGYTF
V: TRBV29-1
J: TRBJ1-2

CDR3: CASSSQGSWETQYF
V: TRBV7-6
J: TRBJ2-5

CDR3: CASSWGLADYEQYF
V: TRBV5-1
J: TRBJ2-7

CDR3: CASGQGIGYTF
V: TRBV6-5
J: TRBJ1-2

CDR3: CASSFATGTYTDTQYF
V: TRBV28
J: TRBJ2-3

CDR3: CASSVVGLLNTGELFF
V: TRBV2
J: TRBJ2-2

CDR3: CASSSTGRDRGMHEQYF
V: TRBV7-8
J: TRBJ2-7

CDR3: CASSLGTGILNQPQHF
V: TRBV7-2
J: TRBJ1-5

CDR3: CASSFFGPTTGHETQYF
V: TRBV13
J: TRBJ2-5

CDR3: CASSTDRGRRETQYF
V: TRBV19
J: TRBJ2-5

CDR3: CASSLGTAGSYEQYF
V: TRBV27
J: TRBJ2-7

CDR3: CASSGVAGWTEAFF
V: TRBV2
J: TRBJ1-1

CDR3: CASSFGPGYTEAFF
V: TRBV5-6
J: TRBJ1-1

CDR3: CASSFRDRVGYEQYF
V: TRBV7-2
J: -

CDR3: CAWTDAAGGYAPQHF
V: TRBV30
J: TRBJ1-5

CDR3: CATSVGQGNEKLFF
V: TRBV15
J: TRBJ1-4

CDR3: CAIRATAITYEQYF
V: TRBV10-3
J: TRBJ2-7

CDR3: CASSQDPSIRAGEQFF
V: TRBV4-1
J: TRBJ2-1

CDR3: CSVESGGMAYNEQFF
V: TRBV29-1
J: TRBJ2-1

CDR3: CASSLGSGRSNEKLFF
V: TRBV11-2
J: TRBJ1-4

CDR3: CASSLVASSTDTQYF
V: TRBV5-1
J: TRBJ2-3

CDR3: CASSSIGTEAFF
V: TRBV11-2
J: TRBJ1-1

CDR3: CASSYLRTQKNIQYF
V: TRBV6-6
J: TRBJ2-4

CDR3: CASSSTGYTGELFF
V: TRBV7-7
J: TRBJ2-2

CDR3: CASSFQGSPYEQYF
V: TRBV7-9
J: TRBJ2-7

CDR3: CASSPPGLYGYTF
V: TRBV18
J: TRBJ1-2

CDR3: CASAKGANEQFF
V: TRBV27
J: TRBJ2-1

CDR3: CASSIATGGGEKLFF
V: TRBV19
J: TRBJ1-4

CDR3: CASSLTSGSNEQFF
V: TRBV11-2
J: TRBJ2-1

CDR3: CASNYKQGNQETQYF
V: TRBV27
J: TRBJ2-5

CDR3: CAYVPGQGAIGYGYTF
V: TRBV30
J: TRBJ1-2

CDR3: CASVSAGTGIGYTF
V: TRBV5-6
J: TRBJ1-2

CDR3: CASSIGSGTSGRYNEQFF
V: TRBV19
J: TRBJ2-1

CDR3: CASRTGTSGFSSYNEQFF
V: TRBV2
J: TRBJ2-1

CDR3: CASIEGLNTEAFF
V: TRBV19
J: TRBJ1-1

CDR3: CASSSIQGSRGTQYF
V: TRBV11-2
J: TRBJ2-5